This T cell receptor (beta chain) comes out of a study of OX40 agonist ivuxolimab in advanced cancers. Background for the entire study: Ivuxolimab, which targeted the costimulatory receptor OX40 (CD134), was an agonistic, fully human IgG2 monoclonal antibody. In the dose-escalation cohort, more than 75% of patients were male, and the mean age was approximately 60 years, with a range of 23 to 79. Prior anti-PD-1, anti-PD-L1 or anti-CTLA-4 therapy was permitted, and checkpoint inhibitors had been received by 30% to 40% of dose-escalation patients. Partial responses occurred in three dose-escalation patients, of whom one had hepatocellular carcinoma and two had cutaneous melanoma. The monotherapy dose-escalation portion (N of about 47 patients) of the phase I ivuxolimab trial is reported in the paper. Intravenous ivuxolimab was administered to patients every 2 weeks at six dose levels: 0.01, 0.1, 0.3, 1.5, 3 and 10 mg/kg. Of the approximately 50 dose-escalation patients, hepatocellular carcinoma was present in roughly 19, melanoma in about 15, renal cell carcinoma in 9 and head and neck cancer in 9. The point of sequencing TCRbeta in the periphery was to test whether ivuxolimab changed TCR sequence diversity and drove clonal T-cell expansion. Broader findings and caveats from the paper: After ivuxolimab, more expanded clones were found on average in CD8+ T cells than in CD4+ T cells. At doses from 0.1 to 3.0 mg/kg, clonal expansion was seen in both CD4+ and CD8+ blood T cells between baseline and week 6. In the 0.1-3.0 mg/kg groups, partial responders had among the lowest normalized peripheral clonal expansion, particularly in CD8+ T cells. Low levels of normalized T-cell clonal expansion were also seen in some patients who did not respond. The antigen specificity of the peripheral T cells that underwent clonal expansion was not determined.

Genomic DNA was isolated from the sorted cells so that the TCRbeta CDR3 region could be sequenced. TCRbeta CDR3 regions were sequenced using the immunoSEQ Assay. What TCRdb holds here is the immuneACCESS table cut down to in-frame rearrangements. Part of the clones is not present; checked against another copy, under half of the missing clones reflect an unresolved V gene, and the others are unexplained. Across this sample there are 30,000 to 40,000 clones, with roughly 85% seen only once. The top ten clonotypes cover 20% to 25% of the sample. The trial excluded patients who had a history of autoimmune disease or who were on systemic immunosuppression. Peripheral blood for TCR sequencing was collected from all dose cohorts at baseline, on cycle 4 day 1, and on cycle 7 day 1. The samples were drawn from a first-in-human, open-label, multicenter phase I dose-escalation trial of ivuxolimab. Adults with locally advanced or metastatic melanoma, renal cell, hepatocellular, or head and neck squamous cell carcinoma were enrolled in the trial. CD4+ and CD8+ T cells were sorted separately from peripheral blood before TCR sequencing.

In the case of this clone: Its antigen is unknown. No quality values exist for individual bases; no much larger clone is one base distant.

The TCR was taken from an adult with an advanced solid tumor such as melanoma, head and neck, liver or kidney cancer. Here the sequenced sample was CD4+ or CD8+ T cells sorted from blood, taken in a trial of the OX40 agonist ivuxolimab.

This receptor has the CDR3 CAEKDRGDTGELFF. The sequenced DNA is TGTGCCGAAAAGGACAGGGGCGACACCGGGGAGCTGTTTTTT. The sequence is built from TRBV30 and TRBJ2-2, with 9 central nucleotides matching TRBD1. The germline V gene (reference sequence) specifies GTSNPN as CDR1 and SVGIG as CDR2. Taken from cysteine to phenylalanine, the CDR3 has 14 residues. Just the 42-base CDR3 DNA is kept, in frame starting at base 1. V is trimmed back by 8 bases and J by 3 bases, and the junction contains 7 bases that no gene match accounts for.